These 31 T cell receptor beta chains came from one sample sequenced in a study of T cells in Graves' hyperthyroidism and ophthalmopathy. Researchers amplified the TCR beta CDR3 regions from RNA transcripts. First-round RT-PCR with HTBI primers amplified the TCR CDR3 region. Using its own MiXCR run on the multiplex PCR reads, TCRdb lists one record per CDR3 protein. Found here are around 500,000 distinct CDR3 sequences, 12% to 15% of them singletons; the top ten hold roughly 13%. Sequencing input: blood. These receptors came from a woman in her forties with Graves' hyperthyroidism.

This clonotype has at least ten counts. The chain uses TRBV2 and TRBJ2-2, with D possibly being TRBD2 (5 bases). The CDR3 spans 15 residues. Looked up from germline, CDR1 is SNHLY and CDR2 is FYNNEI. Trimming pared 7 bases from V and 2 bases from J, leaving 14 bases between. CDR3 protein: CASISEGLNTGELFF. For the CDR3, the DNA is TGTGCCAGCATATCTGAAGGACTCAACACCGGGGAGCTGTTTTTT. Supplemented by reference TRBV2 and TRBJ2-2, the full variable domain reads EPEVTQTPSHQVTQMGQEVILRCVPISNHLYFYWYRQILGQKVEFLVSFYNNEISEKSEIFDDQFSVERPDGSNFTLKIRSTKLEDSAMYFCASISEGLNTGELFFGEGSRLTVL.

The rearrangement joins TRBV4-1 to TRBJ2-7, with 12 bases fitting TRBD1. The CDR3 runs to 17 residues. Per the germline V gene, CDR1 is MGHRA and CDR2 is YSYEKL. V lost 1 base and J lost 6; bases outside the gene matches: 10. The CDR3 loop is CASSQAYLGQGAGEQYF. In DNA, the CDR3 is TGCGCCAGCAGCCAAGCCTATTTGGGACAGGGGGCGGGCGAGCAGTACTTC.

This clonotype occurred many times. The chain couples TRBV6-5 to TRBJ2-5; the D gene is possibly TRBD2 (5 bases). The germline CDR1 and CDR2 sequences are MNHEY and SVGAGI. CDR3 length equals 15 residues. V was clipped by 0 bases and J by 5 bases, with 13 bases between them. CDR3 coding DNA: TGTGCCAGCAGTTACTCACCAGACTATCGGGAGACCCAGTACTTC. Amino acids: CASSYSPDYRETQYF.

This clonotype was seen only once. The chain links TRBV19 to TRBJ2-1; D is unclear. V gave up 7 bases and J gave up 6 bases, with 16 bases separating them. From germline, CDR1 is LNHDA and CDR2 SQIVND (reference sequence). The CDR3 length is 14 residues. The CDR3 loop reads CASTGQANLNEQFF. In nucleotides, the CDR3 is TGTGCCAGTACCGGGCAGGCGAACCTCAATGAGCAGTTCTTC.

This clonotype was observed at least ten times. The chain couples TRBV20-1 to TRBJ2-3; 10 bases agree with TRBD2. Germline assignment: CDR1 DFQATT and CDR2 SNEGSKA (reference sequence). The CDR3 extends over 16 amino acids. The ends lost 1 base at V and 3 bases at J; junction bases unmatched: 7. The chain's CDR3 is CSARGSSSGRTDTQYF. The DNA for the CDR3 is TGCAGTGCTAGAGGGAGCTCTAGCGGGAGAACAGATACGCAGTATTTT.

The J gene is TRBJ2-1, the V gene TRBV19, with TRBD2 matching over 7 bases. This CDR3 has 15 residues. Germline V CDR1 and CDR2: LNHDA, SQIVND (reference sequence). Unmatched junction bases numbered 4, after V lost 1 base and J lost 4 bases. CDR3 sequence reads: CASSIALALYNEQFF. CDR3 in DNA: TGTGCCAGTAGTATAGCACTAGCGTTGTACAATGAGCAGTTCTTC.

This clonotype was seen repeatedly, ten times or more. The chain is built from TRBV28 and TRBJ2-1, with TRBD1 matching over 7 bases. Per germline, CDR1 MDHEN and CDR2 SYDVKM. The CDR3 runs to 16 residues. Unmatched junction bases numbered 12, after V lost 2 bases and J lost 8 bases. The CDR3 loop is CASSLLPGQPRDEQFF. For the CDR3, the DNA is TGTGCCAGCAGTTTACTGCCGGGACAGCCCAGGGATGAGCAGTTCTTC.

This clonotype has a handful of counts. CDR3 protein: CASSLQGLQETQYF. The CDR3 DNA sequence: TGCGCCAGCAGCCTACAGGGGCTCCAAGAGACCCAGTACTTC. This chain uses TRBV5-1 with TRBJ2-5; 7 positions agree with TRBD1. This CDR3 is built from 14 residues. CDR1 is SGHRS, CDR2 YFSETQ, per germline. Trimming cost V 4 bases and J 1 base; bases outside gene matches: 4. The full variable domain, rest sourced from reference TRBV5-1 and TRBJ2-5, is KAGVTQTPRYLIKTRGQQVTLSCSPISGHRSVSWYQQTPGQGLQFLFEYFSETQRNKGNFPGRFSGRQFSNSRSEMNVSTLELGDSALYLCASSLQGLQETQYFGPGTRLLVL.

This clonotype has a count of ten or more. The DNA for the CDR3 is TGTGCCAGCAGCCAAGATTGGGGACGGACTGGAAACACCATATATTTT. It yields the protein CASSQDWGRTGNTIYF. The rearrangement links TRBV3-1 to TRBJ1-3; TRBD1 is a possible D gene (5 bases). V shed 0 bases and J shed 2 bases, with 11 bases lying between them. This CDR3 is 16 amino acids long. CDR1 is LGHDT and CDR2 is YNNKEL in the germline V gene (reference sequence).

Many counts were recorded for this clonotype. The CDR3: CASSEAQSVTEAFF. The CDR3 DNA sequence: TGTGCCAGCAGTGAAGCGCAATCGGTAACTGAAGCTTTCTTT. J is TRBJ1-1 and V is TRBV2; D is undetermined. The CDR3 runs 14 residues. V shed 0 bases and J shed 5 bases, with 10 bases lying between them. Germline CDR1 SNHLY, CDR2 FYNNEI.

Comments on this clonotype: Since a much larger clone is just one base distant, this may be a read error. This chain uses TRBV12-3 or TRBV12-4 with TRBJ1-1; D uncertain. The CDR3 is 15 residues long. The CDR3 DNA sequence: TGTGCCAGCAGTTTGAAGGAGACGGCGAACACTGAAGCTTCCTTT. Encoded protein: CASSLKETANTEASF.

The rearrangement uses TRBV6-1 and TRBJ2-1; 10 bases fit TRBD1. Germline loops: CDR1 MNHNS, CDR2 SASEGT. Losses at the gene ends were 6 bases for V and 3 bases for J; bases not matched to a gene: 5. There are 15 residues in the CDR3. The CDR3, as DNA: TGTGCCAGCAGGGGGGACAGGGGCAACTACAATGAGCAGTTCTTC. It yields the protein CASRGDRGNYNEQFF.

The CDR3 protein is CASTLYPTRTYEQYF. In DNA form, the CDR3 reads TGTGCCAGCACACTCTACCCGACGCGAACCTACGAGCAGTACTTC. The chain is built from TRBV6-1 and TRBJ2-7, with unresolved D. CDR1 is MNHNS, CDR2 SASEGT, per germline. The CDR3 sequence is 15 residues long. Trimming stripped 7 bases from V and 2 bases from J, with 18 bases between.

This chain uses TRBV9 with TRBJ1-1; tentative D call: TRBD1 (5 bases). The CDR3 is 14 amino acids. V shed 1 base and J shed 5 bases, with 12 bases lying between them. CDR1 and CDR2 from the germline V gene are SGDLS and YYNGEE. CDR3 coding DNA: TGTGCCAGCAGCGTACTAGGGACGGGGACTGAAGCTTTCTTT. Its protein product is CASSVLGTGTEAFF.

This clonotype was seen ten or more times. V is TRBV3-1 and J is TRBJ1-1; the D gene is possibly TRBD1 (5 bases). The CDR3 sequence is 15 residues long. Germline CDR1 and CDR2: LGHDT and YNNKEL (reference sequence). Trimming took off 2 bases at V and 2 bases at J, with 12 bases between the two ends. The CDR3 bases are TGTGCCAGCAGCCAAACGGGGGGATTTAACACTGAAGCTTTCTTT. It specifies CASSQTGGFNTEAFF.

This clonotype was seen ten or more times. The rearrangement links TRBV7-3 to TRBJ2-1; 10 nucleotides line up with TRBD2. Germline-derived CDR1 and CDR2 are SGHTA and FQGTGA. V was clipped by 4 bases and J by 4 bases; unmatched bases: 7. CDR3 length equals 16 residues. The CDR3 loop is CASSSSGTSVYNEQFF. CDR3 nucleotide sequence: TGTGCCAGCAGCTCCAGCGGGACTAGCGTTTACAATGAGCAGTTCTTC.

This clonotype was observed a handful of times. This rearrangement joins TRBV3-1 to TRBJ1-6; D is ambiguous. V was shortened by 2 bases and J by 8 bases, with 10 bases between the two germline ends. The germline gives CDR1 LGHDT, CDR2 YNNKEL (reference sequence). The CDR3 sequence is 14 residues long. This CDR3 reads CASSQRGSDSPLHF. CDR3 DNA: TGTGCCAGCAGCCAAAGAGGATCGGATTCACCCCTCCACTTT.

This clonotype showed up many times. For the CDR3, the DNA is TGTGCCAGCAGTGATGTAGGGGTCTATGGCTACACCTTC. Translating gives CASSDVGVYGYTF. This sequence joins TRBV6-1 and TRBJ1-2; a weak D match, TRBD1 (5 bases). V was pared by 3 bases and J by 4 bases, with 9 bases between. Looked up from germline, CDR1 is MNHNS and CDR2 is SASEGT. The CDR3 spans 13 residues.

Ten or more counts support this clonotype. This chain connects TRBV7-8 to TRBJ2-3, with 8 bases that match TRBD2. Trimming cost V 5 bases and J 0 bases; bases outside gene matches: 16. The length of the CDR3 is 19 residues. CDR1 and CDR2 from the germline V gene are SGHVS and FQNEAQ. The CDR3 sequence: CASSLTPLAGGSSTDTQYF. DNA of the CDR3: TGTGCCAGCAGCCTTACCCCCCTGGCGGGAGGTTCTAGCACAGATACGCAGTATTTT.

The chain uses TRBV4-1 and TRBJ2-7, with 10 bases matching TRBD1. The CDR3 totals 16 residues. Per the germline V gene, CDR1 is MGHRA and CDR2 is YSYEKL. V lost 4 bases, J lost 5 bases, and 11 bases stayed unmatched. The CDR3: CASSREGAGQGNEQYF. CDR3 nucleotides: TGCGCCAGCAGCCGGGAGGGTGCGGGACAGGGGAACGAGCAGTACTTC.

The genes are TRBV7-9 and TRBJ2-7, with TRBD1 matching over 8 bases. In germline, CDR1 is SEHNR, CDR2 FQNEAQ (reference sequence). The CDR3 runs 15 residues. Unmatched junction bases numbered 7, after V lost 1 base and J lost 5 bases. The CDR3 is CASSLGRQGANEQYF. DNA for the CDR3: TGTGCCAGCAGCTTAGGACGGCAGGGGGCGAACGAGCAGTACTTC.

The rearrangement joins TRBV10-3 to TRBJ2-7, with TRBD1 matching over 11 bases. Germline values: CDR1 ENHRY, CDR2 SYGVKD. The trim removed 5 bases at V and 1 base at J, leaving 4 bases unmatched. The CDR3 contains 15 residues. The DNA for the CDR3 is TGTGCCATCAGTTCGGACAGGGGGCAATCCTACGAGCAGTACTTC. Amino acids: CAISSDRGQSYEQYF.

This clonotype has ten or more counts. The chain links TRBV2 to TRBJ2-1; 8 bases fit TRBD1. Looked up from germline, CDR1 is SNHLY and CDR2 is FYNNEI. The CDR3 length is 14 residues. The ends lost 6 bases at V and 5 bases at J; junction bases unmatched: 6. The CDR3 is CASRGWTGHNEQFF. The CDR3 nucleotides are TGTGCCAGCAGGGGATGGACAGGGCACAATGAGCAGTTCTTC.

This clonotype was counted only a few times. The V and J genes are TRBV3-1 and TRBJ2-7; a possible D gene is TRBD2 (5 bases). This CDR3 is 14 amino acids long. V gave up 7 bases and J gave up 0 bases, with 13 bases separating them. Germline V gene data show CDR1 as LGHDT and CDR2 as YNNKEL (reference sequence). The CDR3 region has the DNA TGTGCCAGCACTCTTGAGGGCCTCTCCTACGAGCAGTACTTC. It translates to CASTLEGLSYEQYF.

The V and J genes are TRBV6-4 and TRBJ2-3; the D gene is possibly TRBD2 (6 bases). Trimming removed 4 bases from V and 2 bases from J, with 10 bases in between. Germline V gene sequence: CDR1 MRHNA, CDR2 SNTAGT. This CDR3 region has 14 residues. DNA of the CDR3: TGTGCCAGCAGTGCGGGACTGCCCACAGATACGCAGTATTTT. Amino acid sequence: CASSAGLPTDTQYF.

This clonotype was picked up a small number of times. V gene TRBV30 combines with J gene TRBJ1-2, with D unclear. This CDR3 has 15 amino acids. Trimming removed 0 bases at V and 7 bases at J, with 18 bases between. Germline V gene data show CDR1 as GTSNPN and CDR2 as SVGIG (reference sequence). The DNA of the CDR3 is TGTGCCTGGAGTGTTTATCTTGCGGGCGAGCTTGGCTACACCTTC. Translating it yields CAWSVYLAGELGYTF.

The chain links TRBV9 to TRBJ2-2; D gene uncertain. The CDR3 contains 14 residues. Germline V CDR1 and CDR2: SGDLS, YYNGEE. Between the trimmed V and J ends, which lost 8 bases and 3 bases, there was a span of 14 bases. CDR3 bases: TGTGCCAGTAACGGGCCCTGGGACACCGGGGAGCTGTTTTTT. It specifies CASNGPWDTGELFF.

The chain combines TRBV6-5 with TRBJ2-1; 7 positions agree with TRBD2. The V segment lost 1 base and the J segment 0 bases; nucleotides outside the gene matches: 15. Germline V gene lookup returns CDR1 MNHEY and CDR2 SVGAGI. There are 20 residues in the CDR3. CDR3 coding DNA: TGTGCCAGCAGTTACTTGGATCTAGCGGTTGGCTTTACCTCCTACAATGAGCAGTTCTTC. The encoded protein is CASSYLDLAVGFTSYNEQFF.

In this sample, this clonotype turned up many times. In DNA form, the CDR3 reads TGTGCCACAAGGGACAGCAAAAAAGAGACCCAGTACTTC. Translating gives CATRDSKKETQYF. The rearrangement uses TRBV10-3 and TRBJ2-5; 7 bases map to TRBD1. V lost 10 bases, J lost 3 bases, and 8 bases stayed unmatched. Germline V gene lookup returns CDR1 ENHRY and CDR2 SYGVKD. This CDR3 region has 13 residues.

This clonotype appeared many times. The V gene is TRBV20-1, the J gene TRBJ2-3; TRBD2 agrees at 7 bases. This CDR3 is built from 17 residues. The germline CDR1 and CDR2 sequences are DFQATT and SNEGSKA (reference sequence). V was clipped by 3 bases and J by 7 bases; unmatched bases: 19. As DNA, the CDR3 is TGCAGTGCTAGCCCAACCGGCGGGAGTGCTCAGGTATATACGCAGTATTTT. Its translation: CSASPTGGSAQVYTQYF.

This clonotype was recorded many times. CDR3 amino acids: CASSSPGPNSPLHF. CDR3 nucleotides: TGTGCCAGCAGTTCCCCGGGTCCTAATTCACCCCTCCACTTT. The chain couples TRBV28 to TRBJ1-6, with D hard to call. The V gene's germline CDR1 is MDHEN and CDR2 SYDVKM. V lost 4 bases and J lost 6, with 10 bases in between. The CDR3 loop spans 14 amino acids.